Listed below are T cell receptor beta chains from one sample, sequenced in a study of OX40 agonist ivuxolimab in advanced cancers. Libraries were prepared by immunoSEQ multiplex PCR; TCRdb keeps only in-frame clonotypes and omits some of them. Among 50,000 or so clones listed, roughly 78% were seen once. The specimen was CD4+ or CD8+ T cells sorted from blood, collected in a trial of the OX40 agonist ivuxolimab. The receptors come from an adult with an advanced solid tumor such as melanoma, head and neck, liver or kidney cancer. Both conserved end residues are part of each CDR3. Each record gives: J gene, clone size, V gene, D gene, CDR3 protein. A D gene is named only where the DNA matches it firmly. Size tells how often a clone was seen (once, few, many) or the class of an expanded clone, and some rows leave it out.

J gene: TRBJ2-3; clone size: .; V gene: TRBV9; D gene: .; CDR3 protein: CASSVGGMRVTDTQYF
J gene: TRBJ1-2; clone size: .; V gene: TRBV9; D gene: .; CDR3 protein: CASSIRTDAQLYGYTF
J gene: TRBJ2-2; clone size: .; V gene: TRBV4-2; D gene: TRBD1; CDR3 protein: CASSMGQGSTGELFF
J gene: TRBJ1-1; clone size: .; V gene: TRBV30; D gene: .; CDR3 protein: CAWSIGLGTEAFF
J gene: TRBJ1-1; clone size: once; V gene: TRBV4-3; D gene: .; CDR3 protein: CASSQDLQERNTEAFF
J gene: TRBJ2-5; clone size: few; V gene: TRBV11-3; D gene: .; CDR3 protein: CASSRGVGTQETQYF
J gene: TRBJ1-1; clone size: .; V gene: TRBV5-1; D gene: .; CDR3 protein: CASSFGHGGAGRNTEAFF
J gene: TRBJ1-5; clone size: .; V gene: TRBV29-1; D gene: .; CDR3 protein: CSVESVYSNQPQHF
J gene: TRBJ2-3; clone size: .; V gene: TRBV20-1; D gene: .; CDR3 protein: CSAPQGDTQYF
J gene: TRBJ1-1; clone size: .; V gene: TRBV30; D gene: .; CDR3 protein: CAALKGEMNTEAFF
J gene: TRBJ2-7; clone size: once; V gene: TRBV5-1; D gene: .; CDR3 protein: CASSFTLNEQYF
J gene: TRBJ2-1; clone size: .; V gene: TRBV7-2; D gene: TRBD2; CDR3 protein: CASSPTSGRDNEQFF
J gene: TRBJ1-1; clone size: .; V gene: TRBV7-9; D gene: .; CDR3 protein: CASSVTGNTEAFF
J gene: TRBJ1-1; clone size: .; V gene: TRBV18; D gene: TRBD1; CDR3 protein: CASSPEAGGNTEAFF
J gene: TRBJ2-5; clone size: .; V gene: TRBV10-3; D gene: TRBD1; CDR3 protein: CAISVIGGQGPNEQYF
J gene: TRBJ2-2; clone size: .; V gene: TRBV7-9; D gene: .; CDR3 protein: CASSRGYTGELFF
J gene: TRBJ2-1; clone size: once; V gene: TRBV4-3; D gene: TRBD2; CDR3 protein: CASSRSSGQKYNEQFF
J gene: TRBJ2-1; clone size: .; V gene: TRBV10-1; D gene: .; CDR3 protein: CASSEGRGSYNEQFF
J gene: .; clone size: .; V gene: TRBV7-2; D gene: TRBD2; CDR3 protein: CASSVPGLEYEQYF
J gene: TRBJ2-2; clone size: .; V gene: TRBV7-2; D gene: TRBD2; CDR3 protein: CASSSRTSGTTGELFF
J gene: TRBJ2-1; clone size: .; V gene: TRBV14; D gene: TRBD2; CDR3 protein: CASSQRSGGFSSYNEQFF
J gene: TRBJ2-2; clone size: .; V gene: TRBV25-1; D gene: TRBD2; CDR3 protein: CASRPLSGGNAGELFF
J gene: TRBJ2-7; clone size: few; V gene: TRBV5-1; D gene: .; CDR3 protein: CASSLAPNKKHYEQYF
J gene: TRBJ2-5; clone size: .; V gene: TRBV29-1; D gene: TRBD1; CDR3 protein: CSVQDRGQTQYF
J gene: TRBJ2-5; clone size: .; V gene: TRBV11-2; D gene: TRBD2; CDR3 protein: CASSPGTSGSRETQYF
J gene: TRBJ1-2; clone size: .; V gene: TRBV6-5; D gene: TRBD1; CDR3 protein: CASSRGTDHGYTF
J gene: TRBJ2-4; clone size: .; V gene: TRBV18; D gene: .; CDR3 protein: CASSPGAGRNELAKNIQYF
J gene: TRBJ2-5; clone size: once; V gene: TRBV11-2; D gene: .; CDR3 protein: CASSLGGVQETQYF
J gene: TRBJ2-7; clone size: .; V gene: TRBV7-2; D gene: TRBD2; CDR3 protein: CASSLDSGSNEQYF
J gene: TRBJ1-2; clone size: .; V gene: TRBV19; D gene: TRBD1; CDR3 protein: CASSIPLTGGSEYGYTF
J gene: TRBJ1-6; clone size: few; V gene: TRBV25-1; D gene: .; CDR3 protein: CASSEYAGAGSPLHF
J gene: TRBJ2-1; clone size: .; V gene: TRBV7-8; D gene: TRBD2; CDR3 protein: CASSLRGDEQFF
J gene: TRBJ2-1; clone size: .; V gene: TRBV14; D gene: .; CDR3 protein: CASSDSVGLVSYNEQFF
J gene: TRBJ1-5; clone size: .; V gene: TRBV6-5; D gene: .; CDR3 protein: CASRGTYDQPQHF
J gene: TRBJ2-1; clone size: .; V gene: TRBV9; D gene: TRBD1; CDR3 protein: CASSVRTGGFDEQFF
J gene: TRBJ2-1; clone size: few; V gene: TRBV6-5; D gene: .; CDR3 protein: CASRAPRGAQFF
J gene: TRBJ1-3; clone size: .; V gene: TRBV18; D gene: .; CDR3 protein: CASSPASGNTIYF
J gene: TRBJ2-5; clone size: .; V gene: TRBV7-2; D gene: .; CDR3 protein: CASTPSHAETQYF
J gene: TRBJ2-7; clone size: .; V gene: TRBV5-4; D gene: .; CDR3 protein: CATGAGRAYEQYF
J gene: TRBJ2-1; clone size: .; V gene: TRBV27; D gene: .; CDR3 protein: CASSIDRLGPAYNEQFF